This T cell receptor beta chain was sequenced during a study of cytomegalovirus exposure and HLA in healthy donors. General study findings and limits: Most TCR sequences showed up rarely, but some public TCRs showed up in many donors. From TCR beta sequences, most subjects' HLA-A and HLA-B alleles were reportedly predicted accurately. A later analysis appeared to link common viral pathogens to several of the most significant clusters.

A multiplex PCR was run with 60 Vbeta primers and 13 Jbeta primers. Produced via immunoSEQ multiplex PCR; TCRdb's table is partial and in-frame only. Among about 140,000 clones, around 83% were seen once, and the ten largest hold around 1.2%. Comment on this clone: Its antigen is currently unknown.

The germline CDR1 and CDR2 sequences are MDHEN and SYDVKM. The CDR3 runs to 18 residues. With V trimmed by 2 bases and J by 0 bases, 4 bases remained unmatched. Sequenced input: PBMCs. This receptor was identified in a male donor in good health and CMV-seropositive. The rearrangement uses TRBV28 and TRBJ2-6; 10 nucleotides align to TRBD1. CDR3 coding DNA: TGTGCCAGCAGTTTAGACAGGGGGCCCACCTCTGGGGCCAACGTCCTGACTTTC. Its translation is CASSLDRGPTSGANVLTF.